The 4 T cell receptor beta chains presented below share a single source sample, sequenced in a study of TIL therapy for anti-PD-1-resistant metastatic lung cancer. The libraries were made with immunoSEQ v3. Sequencing used immunoSEQ multiplex PCR; TCRdb keeps in-frame clones, though not all of them. There are about 17,000 clones in the sample; about 80% occur only once, and 2.2% lies in the top ten. The time point is: pre-treatment sample, taken before nivolumab and TIL therapy. This sample comprised blood, obtained at baseline. The receptors come from a person aged 25-85 years with non-small cell lung cancer.

V is TRBV27 and J is TRBJ2-5; D could derive from TRBD1 or TRBD2 (5 bases each). The CDR3 covers 17 residues. Trimming removed 4 bases from V and 1 base from J, with 19 bases in between. CDR1 and CDR2 (germline): MNHEY, SMNVEV (reference sequence). As DNA, the CDR3 is TGTGCCAGCAGTTCGCCTCTGAGGGGTCTTACCCAAGAGACCCAGTACTTC. It is translated as CASSSPLRGLTQETQYF.

V and J are TRBV6-1 and TRBJ2-5; D is ambiguous. Trimming cost V 2 bases and J 2 bases, with 6 bases left between them. Germline V gene data show CDR1 as MNHNS and CDR2 as SASEGT. This CDR3 is built from 13 residues. The CDR3 nucleotides are TGTGCCAGCAGTGAACTACTTCAAGAGACCCAGTACTTC. This translates into CASSELLQETQYF.

V and J are TRBV7-9 and TRBJ1-2; D may be TRBD1 (5 bases). There are 14 residues in the CDR3. The V end was cut by 4 bases, the J end by 13 bases, with 22 bases between. Looked up from germline, CDR1 is SEHNR and CDR2 is FQNEAQ (reference sequence). Here the CDR3 DNA reads TGTGCCAGCAGCTCCCCTCGGGGCTTCCCGGTCGGCACCTTC. Amino acids: CASSSPRGFPVGTF.

This clone was seen more than once but under ten times. The chain links TRBV14 to TRBJ2-7; TRBD2 matches 11 bases. The J segment lost 3 bases and the V segment lost 4 bases, leaving 8 bases of the junction unmatched. CDR1 is SGHDN, CDR2 FVKESK, per germline. The CDR3 spans 16 residues. The CDR3 bases are TGTGCCAGCAGCCTAAATAGCGGGAGGGCCGGCTACGAGCAGTACTTC. Protein sequence: CASSLNSGRAGYEQYF.